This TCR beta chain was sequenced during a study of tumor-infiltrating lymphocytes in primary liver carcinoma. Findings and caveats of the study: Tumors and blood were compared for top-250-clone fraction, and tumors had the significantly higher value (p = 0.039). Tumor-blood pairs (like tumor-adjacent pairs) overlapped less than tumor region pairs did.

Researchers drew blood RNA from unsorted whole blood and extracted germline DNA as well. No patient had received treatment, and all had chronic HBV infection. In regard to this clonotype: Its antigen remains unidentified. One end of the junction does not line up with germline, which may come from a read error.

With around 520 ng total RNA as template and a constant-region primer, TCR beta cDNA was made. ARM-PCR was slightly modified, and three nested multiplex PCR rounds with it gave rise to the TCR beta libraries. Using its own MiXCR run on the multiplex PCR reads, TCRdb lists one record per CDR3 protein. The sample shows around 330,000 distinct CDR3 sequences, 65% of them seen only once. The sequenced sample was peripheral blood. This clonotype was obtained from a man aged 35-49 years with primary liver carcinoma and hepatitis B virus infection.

CDR3 region: CVSGLAGGYNEQFF. CDR3 DNA: TGTGTCAGCGGTTTAGCGGGGGGTTACAATGAGCAGTTCTTC. The V and J genes are TRBV6-5 and TRBJ2-1; 10 bases are a match to TRBD2. This CDR3 is built from 14 residues. Germline assignment: CDR1 MNHEY and CDR2 SVGAGI.